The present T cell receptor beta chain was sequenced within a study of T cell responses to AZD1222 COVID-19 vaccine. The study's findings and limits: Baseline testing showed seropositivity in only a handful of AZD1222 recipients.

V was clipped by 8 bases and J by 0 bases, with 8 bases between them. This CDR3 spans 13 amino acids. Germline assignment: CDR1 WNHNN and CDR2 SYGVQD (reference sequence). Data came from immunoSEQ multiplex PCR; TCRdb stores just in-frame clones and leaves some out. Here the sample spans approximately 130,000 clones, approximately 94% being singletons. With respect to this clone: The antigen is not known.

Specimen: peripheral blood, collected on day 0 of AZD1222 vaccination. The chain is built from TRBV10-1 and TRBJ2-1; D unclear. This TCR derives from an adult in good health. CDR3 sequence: CASAESSYNEQFF. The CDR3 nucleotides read TGCGCCAGCGCGGAAAGCTCCTACAATGAGCAGTTCTTC.